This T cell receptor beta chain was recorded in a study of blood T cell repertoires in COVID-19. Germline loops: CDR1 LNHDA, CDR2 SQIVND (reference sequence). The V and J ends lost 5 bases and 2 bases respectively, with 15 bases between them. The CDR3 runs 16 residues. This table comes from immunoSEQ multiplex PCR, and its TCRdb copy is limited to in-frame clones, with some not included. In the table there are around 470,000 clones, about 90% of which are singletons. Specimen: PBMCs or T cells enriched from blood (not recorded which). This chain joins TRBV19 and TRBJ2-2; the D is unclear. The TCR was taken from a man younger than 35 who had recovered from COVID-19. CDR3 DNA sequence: TGTGCCAGTAGTCCCCAGACTGCCTTAAACACCGGGGAGCTGTTTTTT. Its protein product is CASSPQTALNTGELFF.